These 10 T cell receptor beta chains originate from one sample sequenced in a study of cytomegalovirus exposure and HLA in healthy donors. PCR involved 60 Vbeta and 13 Jbeta primers. Some clones are missing from TCRdb's copy, which holds only in-frame ones; the method was immunoSEQ multiplex PCR. The data contain about 130,000 clones, 60% to 80% of them seen just once; the ten biggest clones take up around 3.7%. Material for sequencing was PBMCs. All receptors derive from a man aged 25 to 40 in good health and CMV-seronegative.

On this clone: At the DNA level, this CDR3 is encoded by other sequences in the same sample as well. The chain carries TRBV6-1 and TRBJ1-4; D gene unclear. V was clipped by 2 bases and J by 5 bases, with 6 bases between them. The germline CDR1 and CDR2 sequences are MNHNS and SASEGT. This CDR3 region has 13 residues. The CDR3 here is CASSELRNEKLFF. For the CDR3, the DNA is TGTGCCAGCAGTGAACTTAGAAATGAAAAACTGTTTTTT.

In its sample, this clone was seen once. The gene calls are TRBV5-1 and TRBJ2-2, with 9 bases fitting TRBD1. CDR3 length: 18 residues. CDR1 is SGHRS, CDR2 YFSETQ, per germline. V dropped 4 bases and J dropped 3; count of bases not matched to a gene: 13. CDR3 in amino acids: CASSVGWLQGADTGELFF. The CDR3 nucleotides read TGCGCCAGCAGCGTCGGCTGGCTACAGGGGGCGGACACCGGGGAGCTGTTTTTT.

This clone is a singleton in its sample. The chain employs TRBV5-4 and TRBJ2-3; a possible D gene is TRBD2 (5 bases). V was cut by 0 bases and J by 4 bases, with 12 bases left in between. The CDR3 consists of 15 residues. In germline, CDR1 is SGHNT, CDR2 YYREEE (reference sequence). DNA for the CDR3: TGTGCCAGCAGCTTGGTAGGACTTGGCCCAGATACGCAGTATTTT. Its translation: CASSLVGLGPDTQYF.

This chain links TRBV5-6 with TRBJ2-5; D remains ambiguous. The J call may be mistaken, given a closer DNA end match to TRBJ2-7. Germline V CDR1 and CDR2: SGHDT, YYEEEE. This CDR3 is 14 amino acids long. The CDR3 nucleotides read TGTGCCAGCAGCTTGACATGGAGCTCCTACGAGCAGTACTTC. Translating gives CASSLTWSSYEQYF.

CDR3 protein: CASSLGTGVEAFF. The CDR3 bases are TGCGCCAGCAGCCTTGGGACAGGGGTTGAAGCTTTCTTT. V is TRBV4-1 and J is TRBJ1-1; TRBD1 matches at 10 bases. Germline assignment: CDR1 MGHRA and CDR2 YSYEKL. V lost 4 bases, J lost 7 bases, and 3 bases stayed unmatched. CDR3 length: 13 residues.

As to this clone: This specimen includes other DNA sequences encoding the same CDR3. This chain joins TRBV5-1 and TRBJ2-7; 13 nucleotides agree with TRBD2. CDR3 length: 15 residues. The junction had 1 base not matched to a gene; V was cut back by 0 bases and J by 4 bases. The V gene's germline CDR1 is SGHRS and CDR2 YFSETQ. DNA of the CDR3: TGCGCCAGCAGCTTGGGACTAGCGGGGGGTTACGAGCAGTACTTC. Amino acids: CASSLGLAGGYEQYF.

This clone was seen only a few times. The rearrangement joins TRBV5-6 to TRBJ2-3; 8 bases are shared with TRBD2. The CDR3 runs 14 residues. Germline V gives CDR1 SGHDT, CDR2 YYEEEE. With V trimmed by 4 bases and J by 4 bases, 5 bases remained unmatched. The CDR3 coding sequence is TGTGCCAGCAGCGAGGCGGGGGGTGCAGATACGCAGTATTTT. The encoded protein is CASSEAGGADTQYF.

This clone was detected once. V is TRBV5-1 and J is TRBJ1-2; D perhaps matches TRBD1 (6 bases). The CDR3 has 12 amino acids. Per germline, CDR1 SGHRS and CDR2 YFSETQ. The germline V and J ends were trimmed by 4 bases and 7 bases, with 11 bases remaining between them. The CDR3 DNA reads TGCGCCAGCAGCATCGACAGGTCTGGCTACACCTTC. Its protein product is CASSIDRSGYTF.

Note on this clone: Other DNA sequences of this sample code for an identical CDR3. The chain employs TRBV4-1 and TRBJ2-1; TRBD2 matches at 10 bases. Germline lookup yields CDR1 MGHRA and CDR2 YSYEKL. The V gene end was trimmed by 2 bases and the J gene end by 4 bases; junction bases not matched to a gene: 2. The CDR3 covers 15 residues. The DNA for the CDR3 is TGCGCCAGCAGCCAACTAGCGGGGGAATACAATGAGCAGTTCTTC. It yields the protein CASSQLAGEYNEQFF.

CDR3 in DNA: TGCGCCAGCAGCTTGGGGCAGGGGCTAGGCTACGAGCAGTACTTC. It is translated as CASSLGQGLGYEQYF. The chain employs TRBV5-1 and TRBJ2-7; TRBD1 is a possible D gene (6 bases). V lost 0 bases and J lost 3, with 13 bases in between. The germline CDR1 and CDR2 sequences are SGHRS and YFSETQ. The CDR3 has 15 residues.